Below, 9 T cell receptor beta chains from the same sample are listed, as sequenced in a study of regulatory dendritic cells for organ transplantation. Sequenced by immunoSEQ multiplex PCR; TCRdb stores in-frame clones only, minus some. The sample records more than 35,000 clones, 75% to 95% being singletons. The material sequenced was naive CD8+ T cells from blood. The subset is: CD45RA+ naive T cells. The origin of the receptors is a human donor in good health.

V usage is TRBV28 and J usage is TRBJ2-7, with D perhaps TRBD2 (6 bases). This CDR3 region has 12 residues. V was cut by 6 bases and J by 6 bases, with 12 bases left in between. Germline CDR1 MDHEN, CDR2 SYDVKM. This CDR3 is CASSTTGGEQYF. The CDR3 DNA follows: TGTGCCAGCAGCACCACCGGGGGCGAGCAGTACTTC. The whole variable domain, filled in from reference TRBV28 and TRBJ2-7, reads DVKVTQSSRYLVKRTGEKVFLECVQDMDHENMFWYRQDPGLGLRLIYFSYDVKMKEKGDIPEGYSVSREKKERFSLILESASTNQTSMYLCASSTTGGEQYFGPGTRLTVT.

The chain employs TRBV28 and TRBJ2-7; TRBD2 might be the D (5 bases). The V and J ends lost 3 bases and 2 bases respectively, with 8 bases between them. The CDR3 length is 13 residues. Germline V gene sequence: CDR1 MDHEN, CDR2 SYDVKM. CDR3 nucleotides: TGTGCCAGCAGTTTCCCCGGGGCCTACGAGCAGTACTTC. Translation: CASSFPGAYEQYF.

The chain employs TRBV18 and TRBJ1-5; D might be TRBD1 (5 bases). There are 13 residues in the CDR3. V lost 3 bases and J lost 8, with 11 bases in between. Germline V gives CDR1 KGHSH, CDR2 LQKENI. CDR3 in amino acids: CASSPGRDKPQHF. The CDR3 bases are TGTGCCAGCTCACCGGGCAGGGATAAGCCCCAGCATTTT. The full variable domain, rest sourced from reference TRBV18 and TRBJ1-5, is NAGVMQNPRHLVRRRGQEARLRCSPMKGHSHVYWYRQLPEEGLKFMVYLQKENIIDESGMPKERFSAEFPKEGPSILRIQQVVRGDSAAYFCASSPGRDKPQHFGDGTRLSIL.

The rearrangement uses TRBV5-4 and TRBJ2-7; 8 bases line up with TRBD2. Unmatched junction bases numbered 11, after V lost 3 bases and J lost 6 bases. The CDR3 is 15 amino acids. From germline, CDR1 is SGHNT and CDR2 YYREEE (reference sequence). CDR3 sequence (DNA): TGTGCCAGCAGCTCCATCGGGAGGGGCGGATCCGAGCAGTACTTC. Its translation: CASSSIGRGGSEQYF. Based on the CDR3 plus reference TRBV5-4 and TRBJ2-7, the full variable domain is ETGVTQSPTHLIKTRGQQVTLRCSSQSGHNTVSWYQQALGQGPQFIFQYYREEENGRGNFPPRFSGLQFPNYSSELNVNALELDDSALYLCASSSIGRGGSEQYFGPGTRLTVT.

DNA of the CDR3: TGTGCCAGCAGCTTGGCCAGCTCCTACGAGCAGTACTTC. Its translation is CASSLASSYEQYF. The chain recombines TRBV5-4 with TRBJ2-7; D call uncertain. The CDR3 extends over 13 amino acids. The germline V gene has CDR1 SGHNT and CDR2 YYREEE (reference sequence). Between the trimmed V and J ends, which lost 0 bases and 0 bases, there was a span of 4 bases.

This clone was detected once. The rearrangement joins TRBV6-5 to TRBJ2-3; D gene ambiguous. Germline-derived CDR1 and CDR2 are MNHEY and SVGAGI. V shed 5 bases and J shed 0 bases, with 9 bases lying between them. The CDR3 is 14 residues long. CDR3 sequence reads: CASSPSDSTDTQYF. The CDR3 coding sequence is TGTGCCAGCAGTCCTTCGGATAGCACAGATACGCAGTATTTT.

V is TRBV9 and J is TRBJ2-1, with D possibly matching TRBD2 (6 bases). Germline V lookup: CDR1 SGDLS, CDR2 YYNGEE. The CDR3 covers 15 residues. V was shortened by 3 bases and J by 3 bases, with 13 bases between the two germline ends. This CDR3 is CASSGRDSYYNEQFF. The CDR3 nucleotides read TGTGCCAGCAGCGGCCGGGACTCCTACTACAATGAGCAGTTCTTC.

The rearrangement joins TRBV6-7 to TRBJ2-4; TRBD1 or TRBD2 may be the D gene (5 bases each). TRBV6-7 is an ORF; its function is uncertain. There are 16 residues in the CDR3. V lost 8 bases to trimming and J lost 1 base, with 18 bases between them. Here the CDR3 reads CASLLVDRSAKNIQYF. DNA for the CDR3: TGTGCCAGCTTACTAGTAGACAGATCCGCCAAAAACATTCAGTACTTC.

The V gene is TRBV9, the J gene TRBJ2-1; D not resolved. There are 13 residues in the CDR3. Per germline, CDR1 SGDLS and CDR2 YYNGEE. The germline V and J ends were trimmed by 4 bases and 7 bases, with 12 bases remaining between them. The CDR3 is CASSLGALNEQFF. CDR3 sequence (DNA): TGTGCCAGCAGCTTGGGCGCATTAAATGAGCAGTTCTTC.